These 19 T cell receptor beta chains originate from one sample sequenced in a study of T cells in women clearing cervical HPV infection (dated by TCRdb to the late 2010s). The method was the immunoSEQ multiplex PCR assay. In TCRdb, the immuneACCESS table is reduced to in-frame sequences with V and J assigned. These tables do not hold every clone; where another copy was compared, an unresolved V gene accounts for under half, and the others remain unexplained. The table held for this sample gives more than 25,000 clones. The leading ten clones occupy approximately 3.7% of the sample. The sequencing input was blood buffy coat. These receptors were taken from a woman aged 18 to 75 with a cervical HPV16 infection that either progressed to CIN3+ or cleared (not recorded which).

A note on this clone: The read finishes 3 residues shy of the CDR3 end, and the germline J gene is used to complete it. The J gene is TRBJ2-7, the V gene TRBV7-2; possibly TRBD1 for D (5 bases). Trimming pared 5 bases from V and 4 bases from J, leaving 9 bases between. The germline V gene encodes CDR1 SGHTA and CDR2 FQGNSA. The length of the CDR3 is 12 residues. The CDR3 bases that were read are TGTGCCAGCAGCGATACAGGTTACGAG. Encoded protein: CASSDTGYE. The complete CDR3 protein is CASSDTGYEQYF. Looking up the rest from reference TRBV7-2 and TRBJ2-7 gives the full variable domain: GAGVSQSPSNKVTEKGKDVELRCDPISGHTALYWYRQSLGQGLEFLIYFQGNSAPDKSGLPSDRFSAERTGGSVSTLTIQRTQQEDSAVYLCASSDTGYEQYFGPGTRLTVT.

About this clone: The read ends 3 residues early relative to the CDR3; the germline J gene fills the gap. V gene TRBV19 combines with J gene TRBJ1-1; D ambiguous. CDR3 size: 14 residues. The V end lost 3 bases, the J end lost 3 bases, and 11 bases lay between the germline ends. Germline-derived CDR1 and CDR2 are LNHDA and SQIVND (reference sequence). The CDR3 here is CASSIIGRDTEAFF. CDR3 DNA (partial): TGTGCCAGTAGTATCATCGGTAGGGACACTGAA. Drawing the rest from reference TRBV19 and TRBJ1-1, the complete variable domain is DGGITQSPKYLFRKEGQNVTLSCEQNLNHDAMYWYRQDPGQGLRLIYYSQIVNDFQKGDIAEGYSVSREKKESFPLTVTSAQKNPTAFYLCASSIIGRDTEAFFGQGTRLTVV.

A remark on this clone: The read gets to within 3 residues of the CDR3 end, and the germline J gene fills in the rest. The chain is built from TRBV5-1 and TRBJ1-1; D gene ambiguous. The germline V gene has CDR1 SGHRS and CDR2 YFSETQ. The CDR3 is 11 amino acids. Trimming removed 3 bases from V and 3 bases from J, with 3 bases in between. The CDR3 loop reads CASSSDTEAFF. The covered CDR3 bases are TGCGCCAGCAGCTCGGACACTGAA.

Regarding this clone: The observed sequence ends 3 residues before the CDR3 terminus, with the missing tail filled in from the germline J gene. The J gene is TRBJ2-7, the V gene TRBV12-3 or TRBV12-4; 9 bases line up with TRBD1. Trimming cost V 4 bases and J 2 bases; bases outside gene matches: 6. The CDR3 contains 15 residues. CDR3 residues: CASSSQDRGTYEQYF. Incomplete CDR3 DNA: TGTGCCAGCAGTTCGCAGGACAGGGGTACCTACGAG.

On this clone itself: The DNA ends 3 residues before the CDR3 does, and the rest of the CDR3 is filled in from the germline J gene. V is TRBV30 and J is TRBJ2-1; 8 bases agree with TRBD2. Germline V gives CDR1 GTSNPN, CDR2 SVGIG (reference sequence). This CDR3 comprises 13 residues. Trimming took 3 bases from V and 6 from J; bases not matched to a gene: 4. CDR3 sequence reads: CAWRLAGSNEQFF. The sequenced CDR3 bases are TGTGCCTGGAGGTTAGCGGGGTCCAATGAG.

As concerns this clone: The read ends 3 residues early relative to the CDR3; the germline J gene fills the gap. V gene TRBV7-2 combines with J gene TRBJ2-7, with 8 bases identical to TRBD1. CDR1 SGHTA and CDR2 FQGNSA come from the germline V gene. This CDR3 spans 15 amino acids. Trimming at V came to 4 bases and at J to 5 bases, leaving 10 bases not matched to a gene. CDR3 in amino acids: CASSSQGARGNEQYF. CDR3 DNA (partial): TGTGCCAGCAGCTCTCAGGGGGCGCGAGGGAACGAG. Full variable domain (outside the CDR3, taken from reference TRBV7-2 and TRBJ2-7): GAGVSQSPSNKVTEKGKDVELRCDPISGHTALYWYRQSLGQGLEFLIYFQGNSAPDKSGLPSDRFSAERTGGSVSTLTIQRTQQEDSAVYLCASSSQGARGNEQYFGPGTRLTVT.

Comments on this clone: The read stops 3 residues short of the end of the CDR3; the missing end is completed from the germline J gene. The chain couples TRBV7-2 to TRBJ2-3; 7 bases line up with TRBD1. Germline V gene data show CDR1 as SGHTA and CDR2 as FQGNSA. The CDR3 spans 14 residues. Trimming removed 4 bases from V and 2 bases from J; junction bases left unmatched: 3. The sequenced CDR3 bases are TGTGCCAGCAGCTCGGGACAGCCCACAGATACG. It codes for CASSSGQPTDT. The CDR3, in full, reads CASSSGQPTDTQYF.

A remark on this clone: The read falls 3 residues short of the CDR3 end, and the missing part is taken from the germline J gene. V usage is TRBV6-4 and J usage is TRBJ2-4; maybe TRBD2 (6 bases). The germline V gene has CDR1 MRHNA and CDR2 SNTAGT. The CDR3 is 13 residues long. Trimming took 4 bases from V and 9 from J, leaving 13 bases between them. The CDR3 DNA, read in part, is TGTGCCAGCAGTGCGGAGCAGGGAGGCATT. Its translation: CASSAEQGGI. The full CDR3 reads CASSAEQGGIQYF.

A remark on this clone: Sequencing ends 3 residues short of the CDR3 end; the germline J gene provides the rest. V is TRBV20-1 and J is TRBJ2-7; maybe TRBD2 (6 bases). Trimming cost V 3 bases and J 6 bases, with 12 bases left between them. The germline CDR1 and CDR2 sequences are DFQATT and SNEGSKA (reference sequence). There are 12 residues in the CDR3. CDR3 sequence reads: CSASQFGGEQYF. The part of the CDR3 DNA that was read is TGCAGTGCTAGTCAGTTCGGGGGCGAG.

With respect to this clone: The CDR3 is cut off 3 residues early in the read; its end comes from the germline J gene. The chain has TRBV5-1 and TRBJ1-2, with D uncertain. V was cut by 1 base and J by 5 bases, with 9 bases left in between. The germline CDR1 and CDR2 sequences are SGHRS and YFSETQ. The CDR3 spans 13 residues. The DNA read from the CDR3 is TGCGCCAGCAGCTTGACAGATTCGTATGGC. Protein product: CASSLTDSYG. In full, the CDR3 is CASSLTDSYGYTF.

Note on this clone: The read finishes 3 residues shy of the CDR3 end, and the germline J gene is used to complete it. This rearrangement joins TRBV6-4 to TRBJ2-2, with D possibly being TRBD1 (6 bases). This CDR3 comprises 17 residues. Germline loops: CDR1 MRHNA, CDR2 SNTAGT. The sequenced part of the CDR3 DNA is TGTGCCAGCAGGGACAGATTTATAGTTGCAACTAATGAAAAG. Protein product: CASRDRFIVATNEK. The whole CDR3 protein is CASRDRFIVATNEKLFF.

With regard to this clone: The read is 3 residues too short to cover the CDR3 end, so that end is filled in from the germline J gene. The chain links TRBV11-3 to TRBJ2-1, with 13 positions matching TRBD2. Looked up from germline, CDR1 is SGHNT and CDR2 is YENEEA. With 5 bases clipped from V and 3 bases from J, the junction kept 1 base outside the gene matches. The CDR3 has 15 residues. Partial CDR3 DNA: TGTGCCAGCAGCAGACTAGCGGGGGGCTACAATGAG. It yields the protein CASSRLAGGYNE. The entire CDR3 sequence reads CASSRLAGGYNEQFF.

On this clone itself: The read comes to an end 3 residues before the CDR3 does, leaving the germline J gene to fill in the end. The gene calls are TRBV6-1 and TRBJ2-1; D may be TRBD2 (7 bases). V was clipped by 4 bases and J by 7 bases, with 17 bases between them. CDR3 length: 15 amino acids. Germline V gene lookup returns CDR1 MNHNS and CDR2 SASEGT. The DNA read from the CDR3 is TGTGCCAGCAGTGTACAGGCGGGGGCCGGTAATGAG. It codes for CASSVQAGAGNE. The whole CDR3 reads CASSVQAGAGNEQFF.

Notes on this clone: The CDR3 extends 3 residues past the end of the read, so its final part is completed from the germline J gene. V usage is TRBV6-2 or TRBV6-3 and J usage is TRBJ1-2, with a weak D call TRBD1 (6 bases). This CDR3 has 11 residues. Germline assignment: CDR1 MNHEY and CDR2 SVGEGT. V lost 6 bases to trimming and J lost 6 bases, with 8 bases between them. CDR3 bases read: TGTGCCAGCAGCTACAGGGATGGC. Encoded protein: CASSYRDG. The whole CDR3 protein is CASSYRDGYTF.

Worth noting for this clone: The CDR3 is cut off 3 residues early in the read; its end comes from the germline J gene. The chain couples TRBV7-3 to TRBJ2-1; D possibly corresponds to TRBD2 (7 bases). Looked up from germline, CDR1 is SGHTA and CDR2 is FQGTGA. The CDR3 contains 13 residues. Trimming took off 5 bases at V and 9 bases at J, with 14 bases between the two ends. The sequenced CDR3 bases are TGTGCCAGCAGCCGCCCGGGGGGCCGTGAG. It translates to CASSRPGGRE. The entire CDR3 sequence reads CASSRPGGREQFF. The full variable domain, with the rest looked up from reference TRBV7-3 and TRBJ2-1, is GAGVSQTPSNKVTEKGKYVELRCDPISGHTALYWYRQSLGQGPEFLIYFQGTGAADDSGLPNDRFFAVRPEGSVSTLKIQRTERGDSAVYLCASSRPGGREQFFGPGTRLTVL.

Comments on this clone: The read is 3 residues too short to cover the CDR3 end, so that end is filled in from the germline J gene. This chain links TRBV19 with TRBJ2-2, with 9 bases identical to TRBD1. Germline CDR1 reads LNHDA; CDR2 reads SQIVND (reference sequence). With V trimmed by 7 bases and J by 1 base, 7 bases remained unmatched. CDR3 length equals 16 residues. CDR3 sequence reads: CASTGGDRVNTGELFF. The CDR3 bases that were read are TGTGCCAGTACCGGCGGGGACAGGGTGAACACCGGGGAG.

The DNA read from the CDR3 is TGTGCCAGCAGCTTATCAGGGGCCAGCACTGAA. Translation gives CASSLSGASTE. The complete CDR3 sequence is CASSLSGASTEAFF. The J gene is TRBJ1-1, the V gene TRBV7-2; D perhaps matches TRBD1 (6 bases). The read finishes 3 residues shy of the CDR3 end, and the germline J gene is used to complete it. Germline CDR1 reads SGHTA; CDR2 reads FQGNSA. This CDR3 contains 14 residues. V lost 2 bases to trimming and J lost 4 bases, with 11 bases between them.

Comments on this clone: The read ends 3 residues shy of where the CDR3 ends; the end is completed using the germline J gene. V and J are TRBV2 and TRBJ1-2; the match to TRBD1 covers 7 bases. Germline-derived CDR1 and CDR2 are SNHLY and FYNNEI. There are 13 residues in the CDR3. V trimming: 1 base; J trimming: 4 bases; junction bases outside the gene matches: 0. The CDR3 sequence: CASSEGTGYGYTF. CDR3 DNA, as far as it was read: TGTGCCAGCAGTGAAGGGACAGGCTATGGC. Full variable domain (remainder filled in from reference TRBV2 and TRBJ1-2): EPEVTQTPSHQVTQMGQEVILRCVPISNHLYFYWYRQILGQKVEFLVSFYNNEISEKSEIFDDQFSVERPDGSNFTLKIRSTKLEDSAMYFCASSEGTGYGYTFGSGTRLTVV.

Comments on this clone: The CDR3 end is not reached by the read, which stops 3 residues before it; the germline J gene fills it in. This chain links TRBV2 with TRBJ2-1; 8 nucleotides line up with TRBD1. The CDR3 spans 13 residues. Losses at the gene ends were 7 bases for V and 6 bases for J; bases not matched to a gene: 5. From germline, CDR1 is SNHLY and CDR2 FYNNEI. The CDR3 DNA, read in part, is TGTGCCAGCAATGGACAGGGCTTCAATGAG. It translates to CASNGQGFNE. The entire CDR3 sequence reads CASNGQGFNEQFF.